The T cell receptor (beta chain) under discussion was sequenced for a study of T cell responses to AZD1222 COVID-19 vaccine (dated by TCRdb to about 2021). Regarding the study in general: AZD1222 recipients whose second dose came at about 4 weeks and those whose second dose came at about 12 weeks were combined into one group, since spike-specific TCR depth and breadth did not differ between the two schedules. Enrollment into the trials was organized by age into subgroups of 18-55, 56-69 and 70-plus years, and those subgroups contained roughly 150, 30 and 60 TCR-sequenced participants, respectively. A total of about 240 trial participants underwent TCR sequencing, of whom roughly 210 received two doses of AZD1222 and about 25 received two doses of the MenACWY control vaccine. Here is what the overall study found, with its caveats: In the small 56-69-year group, the increase in depth fell short of significance, most likely because of low power. Most participants were white British and females outnumbered males, and the authors suggested that clonal diversity may have been underestimated. No day 14 peak-response samples were available, so repertoires were characterized only after the peak T cell response. After two AZD1222 doses, both the breadth and the depth of spike-specific TCRs were significantly higher than at day 0 and than in MenACWY recipients. Epitopes outside the regions mutated in the B.1.351 and B.1.1.7 variants were reportedly recognized by nearly half of the unique spike-specific TCRs. Conclusions about previously exposed vaccinees are limited because only a handful of AZD1222 recipients were SARS-CoV-2 seropositive at baseline. The vaccine-associated CD4 TCRs covered the entire spike protein, and the dominant responses fell in regions 160-218 and 743-854.

V is trimmed back by 8 bases and J by 5 bases, and the junction contains 10 bases that no gene match accounts for. The germline V gene (reference sequence) supplies CDR1 MNHEY and CDR2 SMNVEV. The CDR3 measures 14 amino acids from cysteine to phenylalanine. Only the CDR3 DNA stays, 42 bases, in frame from base 1. Concerning this clone: The specificity of this receptor is unknown. One base away there is no much larger clone; base qualities are not given.

The CDR3 regions of human TCRbeta chains were subjected to immunosequencing. As for how the authors treated the data: TCRs in the repertoires were matched against a reference library of SARS-CoV-2-specific TCRs that had been generated with the MIRA antigen-specificity platform. Breadth was defined as the fraction of unique TCRs that were SARS-CoV-2-associated. Depth was defined as the fraction of total T cells that were SARS-CoV-2-associated. Using the MIRA data, every spike-specific TCR was mapped to the spike region that the TCR reacted to and assigned to either a CD4 or a CD8 class. Log10-transformed breadth and depth values were compared by one-way ANOVA with Sidak's multiple comparisons tests. TCRdb carries this immuneACCESS record with in-frame sequences only. Its versions omit some clonotypes, under half of them owing to an unresolved V gene in the studies checked, with the rest unexplained. The DNA gave D and trimming, while V, J and clone size come from that table. In all, the sample holds roughly 150,000 clones, and 80% to 90% of those were seen once. Clones ranked in the top ten supply just over 5% of the sample.

The sample's time point label, decoded: baseline before first vaccination. The vaccinee samples were drawn from two UK trials, COV001 and COV002, one of which was a single-blind randomized controlled phase 2/3 trial testing AZD1222 (ChAdOx1 nCoV-19) in healthy adults. Trial participant PBMC samples were collected at day 0 and day 28 after the second dose for TCRbeta chain sequencing. The rearranged chain carries TRBV27 and TRBJ2-7; the central 9 bases match TRBD2. The clonotype was recovered from an adult in good health. The sample in question was peripheral blood, obtained on day 0 of AZD1222 vaccination. The nucleotide sequence is given as TGTGCCAGCCGCGCTAGCGGGATTAAGAACGAGCAGTACTTC. It encodes CASRASGIKNEQYF.